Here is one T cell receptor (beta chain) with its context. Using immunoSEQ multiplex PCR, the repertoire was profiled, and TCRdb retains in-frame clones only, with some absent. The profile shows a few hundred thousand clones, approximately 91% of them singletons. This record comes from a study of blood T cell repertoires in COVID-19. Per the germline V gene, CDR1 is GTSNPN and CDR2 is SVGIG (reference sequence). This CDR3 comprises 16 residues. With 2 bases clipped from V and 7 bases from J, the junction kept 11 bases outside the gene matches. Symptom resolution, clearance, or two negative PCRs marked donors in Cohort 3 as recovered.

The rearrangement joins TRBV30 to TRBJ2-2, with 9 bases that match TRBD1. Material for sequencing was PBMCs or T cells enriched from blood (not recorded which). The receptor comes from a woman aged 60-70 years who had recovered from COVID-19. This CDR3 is CAWSKSPGQGFGELFF. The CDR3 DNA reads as TGTGCCTGGAGTAAATCTCCCGGACAGGGGTTCGGGGAGCTGTTTTTT.